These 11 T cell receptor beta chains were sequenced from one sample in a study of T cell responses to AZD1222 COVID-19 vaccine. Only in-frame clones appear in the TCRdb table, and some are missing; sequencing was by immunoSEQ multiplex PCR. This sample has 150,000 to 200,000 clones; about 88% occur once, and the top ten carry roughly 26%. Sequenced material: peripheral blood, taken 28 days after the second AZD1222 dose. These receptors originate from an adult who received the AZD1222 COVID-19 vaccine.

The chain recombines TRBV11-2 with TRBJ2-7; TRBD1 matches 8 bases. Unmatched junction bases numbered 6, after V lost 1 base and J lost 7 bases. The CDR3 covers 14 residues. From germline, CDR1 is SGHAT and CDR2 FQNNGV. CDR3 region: CASSLAQGATEQYF. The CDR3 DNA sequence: TGTGCCAGCAGCTTAGCGCAGGGGGCTACGGAGCAGTACTTC.

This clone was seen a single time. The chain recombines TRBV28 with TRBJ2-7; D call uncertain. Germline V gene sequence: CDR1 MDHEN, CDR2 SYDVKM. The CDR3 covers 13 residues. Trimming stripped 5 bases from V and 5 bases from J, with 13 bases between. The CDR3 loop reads CASSPPRRNEQYF. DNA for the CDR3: TGTGCCAGCAGTCCCCCCCGAAGGAACGAGCAGTACTTC.

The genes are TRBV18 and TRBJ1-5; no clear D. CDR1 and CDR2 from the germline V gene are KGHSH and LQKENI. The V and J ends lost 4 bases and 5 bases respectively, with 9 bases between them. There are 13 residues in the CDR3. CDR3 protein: CASSQRLDQPQHF. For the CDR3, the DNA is TGTGCCAGCTCACAACGTCTAGATCAGCCCCAGCATTTT. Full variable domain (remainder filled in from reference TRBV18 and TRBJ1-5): NAGVMQNPRHLVRRRGQEARLRCSPMKGHSHVYWYRQLPEEGLKFMVYLQKENIIDESGMPKERFSAEFPKEGPSILRIQQVVRGDSAAYFCASSQRLDQPQHFGDGTRLSIL.

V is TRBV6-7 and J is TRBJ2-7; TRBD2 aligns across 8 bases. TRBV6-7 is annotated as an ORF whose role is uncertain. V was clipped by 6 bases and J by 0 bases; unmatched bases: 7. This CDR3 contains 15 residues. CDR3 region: CASSAHSGSSYEQYF. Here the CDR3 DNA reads TGTGCCAGCAGCGCTCACAGCGGGAGCTCCTACGAGCAGTACTTC.

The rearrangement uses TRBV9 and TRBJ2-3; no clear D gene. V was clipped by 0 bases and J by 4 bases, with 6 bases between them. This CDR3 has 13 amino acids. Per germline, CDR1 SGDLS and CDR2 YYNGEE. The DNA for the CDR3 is TGTGCCAGCAGCGTAGTCTTCGCAGATACGCAGTATTTT. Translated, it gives CASSVVFADTQYF.

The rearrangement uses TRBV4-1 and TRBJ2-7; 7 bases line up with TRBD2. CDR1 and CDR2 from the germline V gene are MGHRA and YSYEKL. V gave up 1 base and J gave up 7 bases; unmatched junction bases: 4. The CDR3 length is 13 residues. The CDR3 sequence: CASSQGGRGEQYF. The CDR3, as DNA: TGCGCCAGCAGCCAAGGTGGGAGGGGAGAGCAGTACTTC.

The CDR3 region is CASSQDTAVRFF. In DNA form, the CDR3 reads TGTGCCAGCAGCCAAGATACGGCTGTTAGGTTCTTC. The chain links TRBV14 to TRBJ2-1; D gene unclear. V lost 0 bases, J lost 15 bases, and 12 bases lay in between. The CDR3 runs 12 residues. The germline V gene encodes CDR1 SGHDN and CDR2 FVKESK.

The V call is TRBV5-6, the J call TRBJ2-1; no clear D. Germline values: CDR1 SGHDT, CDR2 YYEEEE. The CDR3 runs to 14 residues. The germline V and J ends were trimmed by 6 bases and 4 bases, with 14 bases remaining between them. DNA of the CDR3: TGTGCCAGCACCCAATTGCGACGGTACAATGAGCAGTTCTTC. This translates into CASTQLRRYNEQFF. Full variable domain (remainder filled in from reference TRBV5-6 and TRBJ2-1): DAGVTQSPTHLIKTRGQQVTLRCSPKSGHDTVSWYQQALGQGPQFIFQYYEEEERQRGNFPDRFSGHQFPNYSSELNVNALLLGDSALYLCASTQLRRYNEQFFGPGTRLTVL.

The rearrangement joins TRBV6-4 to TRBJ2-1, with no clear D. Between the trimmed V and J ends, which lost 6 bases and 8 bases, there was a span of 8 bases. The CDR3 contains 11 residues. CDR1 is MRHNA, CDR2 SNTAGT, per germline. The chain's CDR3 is CASRQEDEQFF. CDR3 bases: TGTGCCAGCAGGCAAGAGGATGAGCAGTTCTTC.

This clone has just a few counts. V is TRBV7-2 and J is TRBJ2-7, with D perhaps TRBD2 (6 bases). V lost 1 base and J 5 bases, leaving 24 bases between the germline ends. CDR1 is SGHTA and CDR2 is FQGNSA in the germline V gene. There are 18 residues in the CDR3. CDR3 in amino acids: CASSLGGLARSIRNEQYF. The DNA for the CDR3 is TGTGCCAGCAGCTTAGGGGGTCTAGCGCGCTCTATAAGGAACGAGCAGTACTTC.

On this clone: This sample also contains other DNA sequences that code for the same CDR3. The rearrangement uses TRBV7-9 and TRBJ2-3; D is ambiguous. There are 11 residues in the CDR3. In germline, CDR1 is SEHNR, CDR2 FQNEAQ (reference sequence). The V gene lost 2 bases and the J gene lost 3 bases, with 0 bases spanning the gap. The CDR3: CASSLTDTQYF. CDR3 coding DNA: TGTGCCAGCAGCTTAACAGATACGCAGTATTTT. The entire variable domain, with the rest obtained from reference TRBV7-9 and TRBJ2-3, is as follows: DTGVSQNPRHKITKRGQNVTFRCDPISEHNRLYWYRQTLGQGPEFLTYFQNEAQLEKSRLLSDRFSAERPKGSFSTLEIQRTEQGDSAMYLCASSLTDTQYFGPGTRLTVL.